This T cell receptor beta chain was captured by sequencing in a study of PD-L1 blockade in urothelial cancer. Study overall: Patients previously received 0 to 3 chemotherapy regimens.

This table comes from immunoSEQ multiplex PCR, and its TCRdb copy is limited to in-frame clones, with some not included. This table has roughly 95,000 clones, around 87% appearing once. J lost 0 bases, V lost 4 bases, and 2 bases had no gene match. The CDR3 loop spans 14 amino acids. Germline V CDR1 and CDR2: SGHRS, YFSETQ. Broader study findings: Durable benefit was linked to greater 3-week expansion of tumor-associated blood clones.

The time point was: pretreatment peripheral blood. Of note for this clone: Its target is not known.

This TCR was sampled from a man aged 55 to 69 with urothelial cancer. Material: PBMCs, obtained around atezolizumab (anti-PD-L1) treatment. This rearrangement joins TRBV5-1 to TRBJ2-7; 9 nucleotides align to TRBD2. This chain's CDR3 is CASSHSGSSYEQYF. For the CDR3, the DNA is TGCGCCAGCAGCCATAGCGGGAGCTCCTACGAGCAGTACTTC. Looking up the rest from reference TRBV5-1 and TRBJ2-7 gives the full variable domain: KAGVTQTPRYLIKTRGQQVTLSCSPISGHRSVSWYQQTPGQGLQFLFEYFSETQRNKGNFPGRFSGRQFSNSRSEMNVSTLELGDSALYLCASSHSGSSYEQYFGPGTRLTVT.